Listed here is a single T cell receptor (beta chain). As yet, its antigen is unknown. This sample stems from a study of T cell responses to AZD1222 COVID-19 vaccine. Study findings and constraints: Reports say nearly half of spike-specific TCRs go after unmutated variant regions. The study sampled repertoires only after the peak T cell response.

TCRdb's copy holds only in-frame clones and misses some; the assay was immunoSEQ multiplex PCR. The sample has about 84,000 clones; around nine tenths are singletons. The material was peripheral blood, obtained 28 days after the second AZD1222 dose. This sequence originates from an adult who received the AZD1222 COVID-19 vaccine.

For the CDR3, the DNA is TGCGCCAGCAGCTCCGGGACTAGCGACTTTTACGAGCAGTACTTC. Its translation is CASSSGTSDFYEQYF. The rearrangement links TRBV5-1 to TRBJ2-7; 10 bases line up with TRBD2. The germline CDR1 and CDR2 sequences are SGHRS and YFSETQ. This CDR3 is 15 amino acids long. Trimming cost V 3 bases and J 4 bases; bases outside gene matches: 7.